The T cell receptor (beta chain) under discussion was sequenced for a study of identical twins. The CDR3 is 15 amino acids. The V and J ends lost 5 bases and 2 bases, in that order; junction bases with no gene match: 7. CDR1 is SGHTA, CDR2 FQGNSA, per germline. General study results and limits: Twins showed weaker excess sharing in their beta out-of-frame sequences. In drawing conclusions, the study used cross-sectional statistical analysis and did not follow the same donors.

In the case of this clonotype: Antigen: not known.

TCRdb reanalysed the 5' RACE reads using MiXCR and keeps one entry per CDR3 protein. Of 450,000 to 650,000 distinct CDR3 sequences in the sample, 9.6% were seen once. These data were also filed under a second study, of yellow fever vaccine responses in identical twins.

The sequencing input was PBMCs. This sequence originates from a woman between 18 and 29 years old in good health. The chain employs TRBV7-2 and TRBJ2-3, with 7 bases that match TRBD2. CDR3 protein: CASSPGLGDTDTQYF. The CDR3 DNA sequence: TGTGCCAGCAGCCCTGGACTAGGAGACACAGATACGCAGTATTTT.